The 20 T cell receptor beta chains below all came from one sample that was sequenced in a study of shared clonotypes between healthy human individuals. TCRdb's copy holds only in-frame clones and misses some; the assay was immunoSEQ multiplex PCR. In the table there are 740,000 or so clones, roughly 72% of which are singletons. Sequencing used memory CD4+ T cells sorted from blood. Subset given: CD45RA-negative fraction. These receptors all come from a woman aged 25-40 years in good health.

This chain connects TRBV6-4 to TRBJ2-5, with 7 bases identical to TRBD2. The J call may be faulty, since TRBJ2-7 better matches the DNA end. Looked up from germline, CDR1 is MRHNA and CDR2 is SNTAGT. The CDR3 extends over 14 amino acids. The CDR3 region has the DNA TGTGCCAGCACCGGTAGCGGGCGGACCTACGAGCAGTACTTC. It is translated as CASTGSGRTYEQYF.

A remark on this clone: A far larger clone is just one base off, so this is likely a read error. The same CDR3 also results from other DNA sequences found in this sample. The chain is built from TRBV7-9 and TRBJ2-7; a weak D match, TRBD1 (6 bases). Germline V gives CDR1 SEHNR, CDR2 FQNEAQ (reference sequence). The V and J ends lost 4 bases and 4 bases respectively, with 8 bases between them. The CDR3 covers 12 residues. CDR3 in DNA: TGTGCCAGCAGCTCACAGGGTTACGAGCAGTACTTC. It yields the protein CASSSQGYEQYF. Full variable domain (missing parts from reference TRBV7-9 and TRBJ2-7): DTGVSQNPRHKITKRGQNVTFRCDPISEHNRLYWYRQTLGQGPEFLTYFQNEAQLEKSRLLSDRFSAERPKGSFSTLEIQRTEQGDSAMYLCASSSQGYEQYFGPGTRLTVT.

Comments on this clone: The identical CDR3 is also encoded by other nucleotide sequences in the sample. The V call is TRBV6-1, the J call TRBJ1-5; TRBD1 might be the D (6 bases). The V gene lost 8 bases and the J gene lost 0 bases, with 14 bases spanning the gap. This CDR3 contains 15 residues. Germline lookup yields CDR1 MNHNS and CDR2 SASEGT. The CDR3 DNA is TGTGCCAGCGGGGGTCAGGGGTATAGCAATCAGCCCCAGCATTTT. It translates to CASGGQGYSNQPQHF.

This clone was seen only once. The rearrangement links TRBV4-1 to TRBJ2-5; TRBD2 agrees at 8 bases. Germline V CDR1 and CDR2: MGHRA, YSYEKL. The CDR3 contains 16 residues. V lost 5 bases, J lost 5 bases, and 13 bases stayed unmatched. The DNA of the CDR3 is TGCGCCAGCAGCTCCCAGAGCGGGAGCTTGGCGGAGACCCAGTACTTC. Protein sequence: CASSSQSGSLAETQYF.

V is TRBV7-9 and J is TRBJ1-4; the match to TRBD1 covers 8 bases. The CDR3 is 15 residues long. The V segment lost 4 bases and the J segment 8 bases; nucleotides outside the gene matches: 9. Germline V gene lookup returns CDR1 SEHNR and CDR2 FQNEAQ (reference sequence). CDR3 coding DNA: TGTGCCAGCAGCTCCGACAGGGGAGGCAAGGAAAAACTGTTTTTT. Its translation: CASSSDRGGKEKLFF.

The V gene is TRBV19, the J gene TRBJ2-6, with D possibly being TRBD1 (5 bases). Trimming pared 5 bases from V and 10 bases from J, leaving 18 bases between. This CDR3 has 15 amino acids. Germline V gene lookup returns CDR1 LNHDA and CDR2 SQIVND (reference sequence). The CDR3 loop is CASSFHDRQLNVLTF. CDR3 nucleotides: TGTGCCAGTAGTTTCCACGATCGACAGCTGAACGTCCTGACTTTC.

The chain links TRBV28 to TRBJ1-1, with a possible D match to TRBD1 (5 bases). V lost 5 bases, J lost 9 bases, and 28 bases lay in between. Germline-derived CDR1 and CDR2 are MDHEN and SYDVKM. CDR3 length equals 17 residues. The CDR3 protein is CASSIPQRGTAKEKAFF. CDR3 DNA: TGTGCCAGCAGTATACCCCAACGGGGCACAGCTAAGGAGAAAGCTTTCTTT.

The CDR3 reads CASSLESPPYEQYF. The CDR3 DNA reads TGCGCCAGCAGCTTGGAGAGCCCGCCGTACGAGCAGTACTTC. The chain joins TRBV5-1 to TRBJ2-7; D is undetermined. CDR3 length: 14 residues. Per germline, CDR1 SGHRS and CDR2 YFSETQ. With 0 bases removed from V and 4 bases from J, the gap between germline ends came to 11 bases. The entire variable domain, with the rest obtained from reference TRBV5-1 and TRBJ2-7, is as follows: KAGVTQTPRYLIKTRGQQVTLSCSPISGHRSVSWYQQTPGQGLQFLFEYFSETQRNKGNFPGRFSGRQFSNSRSEMNVSTLELGDSALYLCASSLESPPYEQYFGPGTRLTVT.

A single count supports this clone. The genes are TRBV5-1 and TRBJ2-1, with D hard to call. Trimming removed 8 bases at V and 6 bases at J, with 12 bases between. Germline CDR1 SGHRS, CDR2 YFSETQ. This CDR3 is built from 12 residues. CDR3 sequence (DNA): TGCGCCAGTTACCAAGCTATCAATGAGCAGTTCTTC. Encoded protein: CASYQAINEQFF.

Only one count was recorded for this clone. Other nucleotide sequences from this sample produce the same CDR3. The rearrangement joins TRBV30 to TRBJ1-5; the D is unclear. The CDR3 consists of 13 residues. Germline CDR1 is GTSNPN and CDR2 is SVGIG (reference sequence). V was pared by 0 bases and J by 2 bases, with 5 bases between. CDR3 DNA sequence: TGTGCCTGGAGTGTGGCGGGCAATCAGCCCCAGCATTTT. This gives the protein CAWSVAGNQPQHF.

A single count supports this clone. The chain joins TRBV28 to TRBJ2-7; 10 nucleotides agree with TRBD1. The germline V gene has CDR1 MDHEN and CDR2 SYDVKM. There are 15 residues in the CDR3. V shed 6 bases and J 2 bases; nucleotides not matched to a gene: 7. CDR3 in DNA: TGTGCCAGCAGCTCTCGACAGGGGGCTACCTACGAGCAGTACTTC. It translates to CASSSRQGATYEQYF.

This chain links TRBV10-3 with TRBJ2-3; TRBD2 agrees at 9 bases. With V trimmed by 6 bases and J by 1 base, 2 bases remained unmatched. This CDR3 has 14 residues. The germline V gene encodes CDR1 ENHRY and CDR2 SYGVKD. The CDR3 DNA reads TGTGCCATCAGGGCTAGCGGGGGCACAGATACGCAGTATTTT. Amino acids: CAIRASGGTDTQYF.

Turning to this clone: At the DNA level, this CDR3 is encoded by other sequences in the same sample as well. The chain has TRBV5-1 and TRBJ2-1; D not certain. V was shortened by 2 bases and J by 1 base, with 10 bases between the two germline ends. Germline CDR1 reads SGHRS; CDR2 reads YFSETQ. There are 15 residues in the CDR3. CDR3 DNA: TGCGCCAGCAGCTTAGACGTTCCGTCCTACAATGAGCAGTTCTTC. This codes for CASSLDVPSYNEQFF.

CDR3 loop: CASSEEGRTPYEQYF. The CDR3 DNA reads TGCGCCAGCAGTGAGGAGGGCCGTACCCCTTACGAGCAGTACTTC. The chain recombines TRBV10-2 with TRBJ2-7; D perhaps matches TRBD2 (5 bases). Trimming stripped 2 bases from V and 4 bases from J, with 15 bases between. The germline V gene has CDR1 WSHSY and CDR2 SAAADI. The CDR3 is made up of 15 amino acids.

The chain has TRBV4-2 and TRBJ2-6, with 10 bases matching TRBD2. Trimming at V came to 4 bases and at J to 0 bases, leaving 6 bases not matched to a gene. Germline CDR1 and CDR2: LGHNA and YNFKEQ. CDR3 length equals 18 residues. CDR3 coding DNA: TGTGCCAGCAGCCCAGGACTAGCGGAAAGCTCTGGGGCCAACGTCCTGACTTTC. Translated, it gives CASSPGLAESSGANVLTF.

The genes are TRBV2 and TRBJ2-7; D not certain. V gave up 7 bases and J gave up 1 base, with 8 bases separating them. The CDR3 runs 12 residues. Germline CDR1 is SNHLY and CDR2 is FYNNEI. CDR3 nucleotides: TGTGCCAGCACCCAGGAATCCTACGAGCAGTACTTC. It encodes CASTQESYEQYF.

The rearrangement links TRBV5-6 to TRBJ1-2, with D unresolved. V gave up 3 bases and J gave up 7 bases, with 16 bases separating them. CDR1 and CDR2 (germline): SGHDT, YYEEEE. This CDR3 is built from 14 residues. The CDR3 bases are TGTGCCAGCAGCTCCCCCCTCCGCGTTGGTGGCTACACCTTC. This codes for CASSSPLRVGGYTF.

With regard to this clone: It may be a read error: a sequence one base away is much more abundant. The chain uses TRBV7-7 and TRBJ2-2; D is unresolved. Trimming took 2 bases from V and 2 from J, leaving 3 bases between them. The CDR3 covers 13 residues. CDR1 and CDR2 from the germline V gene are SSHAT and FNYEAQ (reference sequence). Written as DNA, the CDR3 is TGTGCCAGCAGCTTAAGCAACACCGGGGAGCTGTTTTTT. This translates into CASSLSNTGELFF.

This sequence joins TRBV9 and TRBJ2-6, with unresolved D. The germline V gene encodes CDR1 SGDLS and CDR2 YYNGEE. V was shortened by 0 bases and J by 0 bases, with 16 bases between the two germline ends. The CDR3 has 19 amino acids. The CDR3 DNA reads TGTGCCAGCAGCGTAGATTCGGCTTACTCCTTCTCTGGGGCCAACGTCCTGACTTTC. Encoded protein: CASSVDSAYSFSGANVLTF.

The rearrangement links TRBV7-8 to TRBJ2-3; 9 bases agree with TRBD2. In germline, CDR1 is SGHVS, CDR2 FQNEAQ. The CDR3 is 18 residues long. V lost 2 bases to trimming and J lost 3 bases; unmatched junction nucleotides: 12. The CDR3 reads CASSLPRFLAGETDTQYF. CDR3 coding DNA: TGTGCCAGCAGCTTACCTCGGTTCTTAGCGGGAGAGACAGATACGCAGTATTTT.